These 23 T cell receptor beta chains were sequenced from one sample in a study of T cells expressing NK-cell markers. TCRdb re-called the 5' RACE reads and catalogs CDR3 proteins one per entry, DNA excluded. This sample's table reports a few hundred thousand distinct CDR3 sequences. The sequenced sample consisted of blood T cells: a sorted CD56 or NKG2C T cell subset, CD4+ or CD8+ T cells, or bulk PBMC T cells (not recorded which). The receptors shown here come from a man younger than 35 in good health.

The chain uses TRBV5-1 and TRBJ2-1; without DNA, the TCRdb call of TRBD1 cannot be checked. Germline CDR1 reads SGHRS; CDR2 reads YFSETQ. This CDR3 has 15 amino acids. The CDR3 spells CASSLGGQNNNEQFF.

The chain employs TRBV18 and TRBJ2-1; the D call from TCRdb, TRBD1, cannot be confirmed without DNA. Looked up from germline, CDR1 is KGHSH and CDR2 is LQKENI. This CDR3 region has 15 residues. The CDR3 sequence is CASSQRQGLYNEQFF.

This chain links TRBV5-1 with TRBJ2-1; TCRdb names TRBD2, which stays unverified in the absence of DNA. This CDR3 spans 15 amino acids. Per the germline V gene, CDR1 is SGHRS and CDR2 is YFSETQ. The CDR3 region is CASTALAGSYNEQFF.

The chain carries TRBV20-1 and TRBJ2-5; there is no DNA to check the TCRdb D call of TRBD2. This CDR3 contains 18 residues. The germline V gene has CDR1 DFQATT and CDR2 SNEGSKA (reference sequence). CDR3 region: CSARELREGLGRQETQYF.

This chain joins TRBV12-3 or TRBV12-4 and TRBJ2-7; TCRdb indicates TRBD2, and absent DNA this call remains unverified. The CDR3 is made up of 15 amino acids. The CDR3 protein is CASSRDSGTSYEQYF.

J is TRBJ2-3 and V is TRBV5-1; TCRdb reports TRBD2, a call that lacks DNA to check it against. The germline CDR1 and CDR2 sequences are SGHRS and YFSETQ. The CDR3 sequence is 20 residues long. The CDR3 protein is CASSPSETSGRRPPSDTQYF.

The CDR3 is CASSFQGRNTGELFF. The V call is TRBV5-6, the J call TRBJ2-2; TCRdb proposes TRBD1, but this gene call is untestable without DNA. The CDR3 covers 15 residues. The germline V gene encodes CDR1 SGHDT and CDR2 YYEEEE.

The CDR3 region is CSVAPRLAGQPSTDTQYF. The chain couples TRBV29-1 to TRBJ2-3; TCRdb outputs TRBD2, but without DNA this stays unchecked. CDR1 is SQVTM and CDR2 is ANQGSEA in the germline V gene. There are 18 residues in the CDR3.

The chain combines TRBV20-1 with TRBJ2-3; TCRdb reports TRBD1, a call that lacks DNA to check it against. Germline-derived CDR1 and CDR2 are DFQATT and SNEGSKA (reference sequence). The CDR3 runs to 13 residues. The CDR3: CSPNRGAMFTQYF.

The chain uses TRBV2 and TRBJ2-1; as DNA is missing, the TRBD2 call by TCRdb cannot be tested. The CDR3 loop spans 17 amino acids. CDR1 SNHLY and CDR2 FYNNEI come from the germline V gene. CDR3 loop: CASSEDWTRGPSNEQFF.

The J gene is TRBJ2-7, the V gene TRBV6-2 or TRBV6-3. The CDR3 covers 14 residues. CDR1 and CDR2 from the germline V gene are MNHEY and SVGEGT. CDR3 in amino acids: CASNPSGRYYEQYF.

This sequence joins TRBV28 and TRBJ2-5; TCRdb gives TRBD2 as the D gene, but with no DNA this cannot be confirmed. This CDR3 is 15 amino acids long. Germline CDR1 and CDR2: MDHEN and SYDVKM. This CDR3 reads CASSFTAGRRETQYF.

The chain combines TRBV12-3 or TRBV12-4 with TRBJ2-1; TCRdb's assignment of TRBD1 cannot be checked, as there is no DNA. The CDR3 contains 13 residues. The CDR3 sequence is CASSFSGGVGQFF.

The rearrangement uses TRBV7-9 and TRBJ2-5; the TCRdb call, TRBD1, lacks DNA for checking. Germline-derived CDR1 and CDR2 are SEHNR and FQNEAQ (reference sequence). The CDR3 runs to 11 residues. The CDR3: CASSSTGGQYF.

The rearrangement links TRBV5-5 to TRBJ2-3; TCRdb names TRBD1, which stays unverified in the absence of DNA. The germline gives CDR1 SGHKS, CDR2 YYEKEE (reference sequence). This CDR3 is 15 amino acids long. The CDR3 loop reads CATRGQGPGTDTQYF. The full variable domain, completed using reference TRBV5-5 and TRBJ2-3, is DAGVTQSPTHLIKTRGQQVTLRCSPISGHKSVSWYQQVLGQGPQFIFQYYEKEERGRGNFPDRFSARQFPNYSSELNVNALLLGDSALYLCATRGQGPGTDTQYFGPGTRLTVL.

The chain uses TRBV10-3 and TRBJ2-2; TCRdb reports TRBD2, a call that lacks DNA to check it against. CDR3 length equals 15 residues. Germline V gene data show CDR1 as ENHRY and CDR2 as SYGVKD. Here the CDR3 reads CAISELRGGPGELFF.

The chain is built from TRBV5-6 and TRBJ2-3; the TCRdb D gene call, TRBD1, has no DNA to confirm it. This CDR3 is built from 14 residues. Germline V gene lookup returns CDR1 SGHDT and CDR2 YYEEEE. CDR3 residues: CASSLQGFTGTQYF.

The rearrangement uses TRBV20-1 and TRBJ2-7; TCRdb's D call of TRBD1 is untestable without DNA. CDR1 and CDR2 (germline): DFQATT, SNEGSKA (reference sequence). This CDR3 region has 15 residues. Here the CDR3 reads CSARDSDRGLNEQYF.

The CDR3 sequence is CASSSRGVSREQFF. The chain recombines TRBV7-2 with TRBJ2-1; TCRdb selects TRBD1, and the lack of DNA leaves this call unchecked. From germline, CDR1 is SGHTA and CDR2 FQGNSA. The CDR3 contains 14 residues.

V and J are TRBV7-2 and TRBJ2-2. Per germline, CDR1 SGHTA and CDR2 FQGNSA. This CDR3 has 15 residues. Here the CDR3 reads CASSRTGRNTGELFF.

J is TRBJ2-7 and V is TRBV6-1; there is no DNA to check the TCRdb D call of TRBD1. In germline, CDR1 is MNHNS, CDR2 SASEGT. CDR3 length equals 16 residues. The CDR3 sequence is CASRSGTASNPHEQYF.

This sequence joins TRBV7-2 and TRBJ2-1; the D call from TCRdb, TRBD1, cannot be confirmed without DNA. The CDR3 totals 18 residues. Germline V CDR1 and CDR2: SGHTA, FQGNSA. CDR3 protein: CASSLATGWSFSYNEQFF. The complete variable domain, with remaining parts taken from reference TRBV7-2 and TRBJ2-1, reads GAGVSQSPSNKVTEKGKDVELRCDPISGHTALYWYRQSLGQGLEFLIYFQGNSAPDKSGLPSDRFSAERTGGSVSTLTIQRTQQEDSAVYLCASSLATGWSFSYNEQFFGPGTRLTVL.

The chain recombines TRBV5-5 with TRBJ2-7; TCRdb gives TRBD2 as the D gene, but with no DNA this cannot be confirmed. The length of the CDR3 is 15 residues. Germline V gene lookup returns CDR1 SGHKS and CDR2 YYEKEE (reference sequence). Here the CDR3 reads CASSLVTAGSYEQYF.